This TCR beta chain comes out of a study of shared clonotypes between healthy human individuals. The CDR3 sequence is 16 residues long. In germline, CDR1 is SGHRS, CDR2 YFSETQ. J lost 4 bases, V lost 3 bases, and 8 bases had no gene match. This clone has only one observation. Deep level was the assay's run setting. TCRdb's table, derived via immunoSEQ multiplex PCR, lists solely in-frame clones and lacks some. The sample lists fewer than 700,000 clones; 85% to 95% were seen once. Terminally differentiated effector memory CD45RA+ cells were excluded from the naive CD8 cells, which were CD45RO-negative and positively selected for CCR7.

This receptor was obtained from a woman aged 30 to 39 in good health. The sequencing sample was made of naive CD8+ T cells sorted from blood. The chain links TRBV5-1 to TRBJ2-7, with TRBD1 identical over 12 bases. CDR3 coding DNA: TGCGCCAGCAGCTCTACGGGACAGGGGGCAGGATACGAGCAGTACTTC. This codes for CASSSTGQGAGYEQYF. Full variable domain (remainder filled in from reference TRBV5-1 and TRBJ2-7): KAGVTQTPRYLIKTRGQQVTLSCSPISGHRSVSWYQQTPGQGLQFLFEYFSETQRNKGNFPGRFSGRQFSNSRSEMNVSTLELGDSALYLCASSSTGQGAGYEQYFGPGTRLTVT.